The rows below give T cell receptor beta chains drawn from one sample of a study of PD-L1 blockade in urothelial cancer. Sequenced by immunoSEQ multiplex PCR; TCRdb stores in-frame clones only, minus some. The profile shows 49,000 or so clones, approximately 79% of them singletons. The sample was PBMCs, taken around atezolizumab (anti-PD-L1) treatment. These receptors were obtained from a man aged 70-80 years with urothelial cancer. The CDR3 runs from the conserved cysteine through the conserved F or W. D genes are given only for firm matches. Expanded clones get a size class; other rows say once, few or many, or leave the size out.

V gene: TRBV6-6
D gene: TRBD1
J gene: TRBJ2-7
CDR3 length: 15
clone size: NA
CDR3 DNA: TGTGCCAGCAGCCCAGGGGGAGCAGTCACCTACGAGCAGTACTTC
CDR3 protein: CASSPGGAVTYEQYF

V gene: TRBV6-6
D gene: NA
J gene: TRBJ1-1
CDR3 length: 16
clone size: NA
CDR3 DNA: TGTGCCAGCAGTTACTCAGGACAGACTAAGAACACTGAAGCTTTCTTT
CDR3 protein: CASSYSGQTKNTEAFF

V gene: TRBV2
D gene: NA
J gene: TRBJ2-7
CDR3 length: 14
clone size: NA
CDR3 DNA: TGTGCCAGCAGTCCCGACGGAGGTACCTACGAGCAGTACTTC
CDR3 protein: CASSPDGGTYEQYF

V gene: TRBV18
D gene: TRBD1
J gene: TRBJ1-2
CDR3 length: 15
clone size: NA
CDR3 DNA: TGTGCCAGCTCACCCCCCTTAACAGGGGGCTATGGCTACACCTTC
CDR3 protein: CASSPPLTGGYGYTF

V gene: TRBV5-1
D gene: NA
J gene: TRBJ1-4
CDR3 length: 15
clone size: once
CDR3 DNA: TGCGCCAGCAGCTCTACAGGGTGGAGCGTGGAAAAACTGTTTTTT
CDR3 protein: CASSSTGWSVEKLFF

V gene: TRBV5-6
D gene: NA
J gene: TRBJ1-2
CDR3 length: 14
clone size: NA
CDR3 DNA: TGTGCCAGCAGCTTGGTCAGGGGTAACTATGGCTACACCTTC
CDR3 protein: CASSLVRGNYGYTF

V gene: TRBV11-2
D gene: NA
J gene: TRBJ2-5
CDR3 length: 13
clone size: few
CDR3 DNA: TGTGCCAGCAGCTTAGACACGGGAGATAACCAGTACTTC
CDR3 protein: CASSLDTGDNQYF

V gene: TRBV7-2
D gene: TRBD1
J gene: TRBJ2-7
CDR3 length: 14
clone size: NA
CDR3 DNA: TGTGCCAGCAGCGGGGACAGGGTTCCCTACGAGCAGTACTTC
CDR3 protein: CASSGDRVPYEQYF

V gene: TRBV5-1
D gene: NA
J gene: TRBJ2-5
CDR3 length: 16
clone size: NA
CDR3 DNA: TGCGCCAGCAGCTTGCAGTCCGCGGGTAAGCGAGAGACCCAGTACTTC
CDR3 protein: CASSLQSAGKRETQYF

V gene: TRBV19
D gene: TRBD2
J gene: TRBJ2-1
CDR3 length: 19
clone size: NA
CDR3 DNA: TGTGCCAGTAGTATAGTTAGCCCGCTCCTAGCGGGAGCTTACAATGAGCAGTTCTTC
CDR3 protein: CASSIVSPLLAGAYNEQFF

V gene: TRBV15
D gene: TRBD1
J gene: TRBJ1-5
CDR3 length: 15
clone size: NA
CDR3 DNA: TGTGCCACCAGCAGAGACCGGACAGGGGTTCAGCCCCAGCATTTT
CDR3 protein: CATSRDRTGVQPQHF

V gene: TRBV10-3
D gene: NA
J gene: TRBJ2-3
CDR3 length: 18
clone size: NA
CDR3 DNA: TGTGCCATCAGTGGGGACAGTGGCGCGGGAAGTGGCACAGATACGCAGTATTTT
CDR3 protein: CAISGDSGAGSGTDTQYF

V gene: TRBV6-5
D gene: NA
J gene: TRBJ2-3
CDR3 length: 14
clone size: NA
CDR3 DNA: TGTGCCAGCAGTTACACCACATTCACAGATACGCAGTATTTT
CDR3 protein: CASSYTTFTDTQYF

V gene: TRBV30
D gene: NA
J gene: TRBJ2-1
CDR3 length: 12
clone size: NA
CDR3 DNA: TGTGCCTGGAGTTTAACAGGCGGAGAGCAGTTCTTC
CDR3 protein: CAWSLTGGEQFF

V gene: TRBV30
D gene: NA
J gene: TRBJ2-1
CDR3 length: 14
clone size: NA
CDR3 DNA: TGTGCCTGGAGTGTGGGGGGAGCGCACAATGAGCAGTTCTTC
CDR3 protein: CAWSVGGAHNEQFF

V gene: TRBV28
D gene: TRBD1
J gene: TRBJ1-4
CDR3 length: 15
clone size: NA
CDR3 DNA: TGTGCCAGCAGTTTAGGACAGGGCGGTAATGAAAAACTGTTTTTT
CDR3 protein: CASSLGQGGNEKLFF

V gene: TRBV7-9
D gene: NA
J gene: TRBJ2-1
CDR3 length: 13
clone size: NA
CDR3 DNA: TGTGCCAGCAGCAAAGGGGGAAGGGATGAGCAGTTCTTC
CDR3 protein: CASSKGGRDEQFF

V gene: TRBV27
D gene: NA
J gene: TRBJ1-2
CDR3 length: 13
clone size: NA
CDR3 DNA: TGTGCCAGCAGTTTATTAGGGTCGGGGGGCTACACCTTC
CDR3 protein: CASSLLGSGGYTF

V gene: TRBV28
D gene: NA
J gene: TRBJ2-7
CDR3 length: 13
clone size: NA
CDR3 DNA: TGTGCCAGCAAGTTCAGCAGGGCGGGGGAGCAGTACTTC
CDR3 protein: CASKFSRAGEQYF

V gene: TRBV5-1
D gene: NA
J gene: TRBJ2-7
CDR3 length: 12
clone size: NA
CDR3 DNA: TGCGCCAGCAGCTTTAGCTCCTACGAGCAGTACTTC
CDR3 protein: CASSFSSYEQYF

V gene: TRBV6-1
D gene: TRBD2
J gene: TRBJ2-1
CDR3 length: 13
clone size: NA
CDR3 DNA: TGTGCCAGCAGTGAAGCGCGGTTAGCGGGAAAGTTCTTC
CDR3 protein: CASSEARLAGKFF

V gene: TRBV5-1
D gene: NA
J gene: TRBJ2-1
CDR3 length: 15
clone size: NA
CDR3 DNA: TGCGCCAGCAGCTTGGCCGGTGGTCTAGCCCATGAGCAGTTCTTC
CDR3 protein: CASSLAGGLAHEQFF

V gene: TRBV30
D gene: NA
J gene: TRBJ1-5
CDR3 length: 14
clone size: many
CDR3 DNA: TGTGCCTGGAAAGGTGGGGCTAGCAATCAGCCCCAGCATTTT
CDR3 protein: CAWKGGASNQPQHF

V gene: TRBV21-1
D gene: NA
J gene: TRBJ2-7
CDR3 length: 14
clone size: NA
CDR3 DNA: TGTGCCCGGATTTTTCGGGGGGGGTCCTACGAGCAGTACTTC
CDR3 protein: CARIFRGGSYEQYF

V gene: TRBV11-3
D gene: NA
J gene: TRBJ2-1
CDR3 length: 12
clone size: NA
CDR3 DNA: TGTGCCAGCAGCTTAGCGCGGGATGAGCAGTTCTTC
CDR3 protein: CASSLARDEQFF

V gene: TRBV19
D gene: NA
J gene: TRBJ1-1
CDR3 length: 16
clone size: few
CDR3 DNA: TGTGCCAGTAGTAACTCCCAACCGTTTATAAACAGGGAAGCTTTCTTT
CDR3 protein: CASSNSQPFINREAFF

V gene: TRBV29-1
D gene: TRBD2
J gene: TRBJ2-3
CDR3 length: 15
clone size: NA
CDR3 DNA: TGCAGCGTCTCAAGGACTAGCGGGGACACAGATACGCAGTATTTT
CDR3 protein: CSVSRTSGDTDTQYF

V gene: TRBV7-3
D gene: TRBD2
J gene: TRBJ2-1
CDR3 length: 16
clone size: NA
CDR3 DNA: TGTGCCAGCAGCCTAGACCTAGCGGGAGGCCTCAATGAGCAGTTCTTC
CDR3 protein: CASSLDLAGGLNEQFF

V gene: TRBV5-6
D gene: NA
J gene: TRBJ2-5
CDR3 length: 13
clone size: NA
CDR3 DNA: TGTGCCAGCAGCTCGGGACTGGAAGAGACCCAGTACTTC
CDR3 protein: CASSSGLEETQYF

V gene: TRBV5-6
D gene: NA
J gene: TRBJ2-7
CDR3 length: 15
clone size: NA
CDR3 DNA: TGTGCCAGCAGCTTGAGGGACACCGCCTCCTACGAGCAGTACTTC
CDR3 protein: CASSLRDTASYEQYF

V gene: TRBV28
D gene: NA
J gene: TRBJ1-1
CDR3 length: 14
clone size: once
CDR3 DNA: TGTGCCAGCAGTTTGGGCAGGATGAACACTGAAGCTTTCTTT
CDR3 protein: CASSLGRMNTEAFF

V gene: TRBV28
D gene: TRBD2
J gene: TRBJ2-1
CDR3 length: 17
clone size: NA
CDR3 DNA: TGTGCCAGCAAGGTAGCGGGAGTTGAGGCTTCAAACAATGAGCAGTTCTTC
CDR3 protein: CASKVAGVEASNNEQFF

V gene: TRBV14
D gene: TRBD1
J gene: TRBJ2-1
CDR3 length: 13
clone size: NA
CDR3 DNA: TGTGCCAGCAGCTCCCAGACAGGGGGTGAGCAGTTCTTC
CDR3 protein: CASSSQTGGEQFF

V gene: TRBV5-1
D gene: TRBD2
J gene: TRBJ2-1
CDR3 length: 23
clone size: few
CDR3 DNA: TGCGCCAGCAGCTTGGTTTCGCCCCTAAGAACCGCGCGGACTAGCGGGAGTGAGAGTGAGCAGTTCTTC
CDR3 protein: CASSLVSPLRTARTSGSESEQFF

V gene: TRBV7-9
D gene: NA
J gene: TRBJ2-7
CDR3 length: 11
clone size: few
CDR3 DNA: TGTGCCAGCAGCCTCCCAGGGGGAGGGTACTTC
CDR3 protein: CASSLPGGGYF

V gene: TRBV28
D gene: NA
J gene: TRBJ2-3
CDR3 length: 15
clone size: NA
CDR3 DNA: TGTGCCAGCAGTTTAGGTGGCTCTAGCACAGATACGCAGTATTTT
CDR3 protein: CASSLGGSSTDTQYF

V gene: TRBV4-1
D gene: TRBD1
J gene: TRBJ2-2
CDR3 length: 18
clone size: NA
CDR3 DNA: TGCGCCAGCAGCCAAGACCCGGGACAGGCTCCTAACACCGGGGAGCTGTTTTTT
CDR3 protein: CASSQDPGQAPNTGELFF

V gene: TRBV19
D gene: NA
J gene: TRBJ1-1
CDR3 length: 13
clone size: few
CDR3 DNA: TGTGCCAGTAGTCCCCAGTTGTACACTGAAGCTTTCTTT
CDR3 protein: CASSPQLYTEAFF

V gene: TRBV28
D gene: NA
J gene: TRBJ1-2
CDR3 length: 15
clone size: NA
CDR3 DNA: TGTGCCAGCAGTCCACAACTTGGGAGAGTCGATGGCTACACCTTC
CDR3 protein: CASSPQLGRVDGYTF

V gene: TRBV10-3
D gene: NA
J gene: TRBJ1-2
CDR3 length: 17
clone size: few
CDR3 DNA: TGTGCCATCAGTGAGAATTATTCCCGGGACAACTCCTATGGCTACACCTTC
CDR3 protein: CAISENYSRDNSYGYTF

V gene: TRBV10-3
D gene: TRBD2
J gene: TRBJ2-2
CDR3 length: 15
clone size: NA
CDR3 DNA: TGTGCCATCAGTGGTCTAGCGGGCGACACCGGGGAGCTGTTTTTT
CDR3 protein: CAISGLAGDTGELFF